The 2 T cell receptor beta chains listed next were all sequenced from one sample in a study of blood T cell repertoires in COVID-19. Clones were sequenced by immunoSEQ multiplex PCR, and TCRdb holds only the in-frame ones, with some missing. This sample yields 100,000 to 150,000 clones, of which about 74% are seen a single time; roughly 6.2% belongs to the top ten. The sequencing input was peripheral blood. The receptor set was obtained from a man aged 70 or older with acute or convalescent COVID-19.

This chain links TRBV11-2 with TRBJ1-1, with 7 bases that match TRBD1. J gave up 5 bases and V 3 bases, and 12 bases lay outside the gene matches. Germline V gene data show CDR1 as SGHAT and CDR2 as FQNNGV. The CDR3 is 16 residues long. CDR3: CASSFISDHRGTEAFF. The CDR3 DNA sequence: TGTGCCAGCAGCTTTATTAGCGACCACAGGGGTACTGAAGCTTTCTTT.

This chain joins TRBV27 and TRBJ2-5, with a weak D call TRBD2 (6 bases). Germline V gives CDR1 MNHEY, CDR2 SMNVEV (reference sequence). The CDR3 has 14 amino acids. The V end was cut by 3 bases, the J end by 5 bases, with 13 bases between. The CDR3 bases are TGTGCCAGCAGTTTTGCGGGACTCCCGGAGACCCAGTACTTC. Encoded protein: CASSFAGLPETQYF.